This TCR beta chain was obtained from a study of blood T cell repertoires in COVID-19. Produced via immunoSEQ multiplex PCR; TCRdb's table is partial and in-frame only. The table records a few hundred thousand clones, 70% to 90% of them present only once. The junction had 9 bases not matched to a gene; V was cut back by 5 bases and J by 4 bases. CDR1 MNHEY and CDR2 SVGEGT come from the germline V gene. The length of the CDR3 is 15 residues. Sequencing input: PBMCs or T cells enriched from blood (not recorded which). The sequence derives from a woman aged 45 to 65 in a cohort exposed to, infected with or recovered from COVID-19 (not recorded which). The V and J genes are TRBV6-2 or TRBV6-3 and TRBJ1-2; 8 nucleotides match TRBD1. The CDR3 DNA follows: TGTGCCAGCAGTAACGCCGGGACAGGCGCCTATGGCTACACCTTC. Translation gives CASSNAGTGAYGYTF.